Below, 5 T cell receptor beta chains from the same sample are listed, as sequenced in a study of technical replicates of blood from a handful of donors. Assay: immunoSEQ multiplex PCR; the TCRdb copy retains only in-frame clones and omits some. This table holds tens of thousands of clones, roughly 92% found once. The sequenced material came from T cells isolated from PBMCs. The origin of the receptors is a human donor in good health.

CDR3 in amino acids: CASFSSGRYGFF. Written as DNA, the CDR3 is TGTGCCAGCTTCTCTAGCGGGAGGTATGGGTTCTTC. This chain uses TRBV28 with TRBJ2-1, with 11 bases that match TRBD2. V lost 8 bases to trimming and J lost 15 bases; unmatched junction nucleotides: 9. The CDR3 has 12 amino acids. Per the germline V gene, CDR1 is MDHEN and CDR2 is SYDVKM.

The J gene is TRBJ1-5, the V gene TRBV6-1; TRBD1 matches at 7 bases. Germline CDR1 MNHNS, CDR2 SASEGT. Unmatched junction bases numbered 8, after V lost 5 bases and J lost 4 bases. The CDR3 runs 15 residues. The CDR3 region is CASSLEGAPNQPQHF. In DNA form, the CDR3 reads TGTGCCAGCAGTTTAGAGGGGGCGCCGAATCAGCCCCAGCATTTT.

J is TRBJ2-7 and V is TRBV7-9; TRBD2 agrees at 13 bases. Germline CDR1 SEHNR, CDR2 FQNEAQ (reference sequence). CDR3 length: 18 amino acids. With V trimmed by 5 bases and J by 0 bases, 10 bases remained unmatched. Here the CDR3 reads CASSGVPGLAGPSYEQYF. The CDR3 coding sequence is TGTGCCAGCAGCGGTGTTCCGGGACTAGCGGGGCCCTCCTACGAGCAGTACTTC.

The chain couples TRBV11-3 to TRBJ1-2; 10 bases line up with TRBD1. Germline CDR1 is SGHNT and CDR2 is YENEEA. J gave up 2 bases and V 5 bases, and 5 bases lay outside the gene matches. CDR3 size: 15 residues. The CDR3 here is CASSQGTGANYGYTF. CDR3 coding DNA: TGTGCCAGCAGCCAGGGGACAGGGGCAAACTATGGCTACACCTTC.

The rearrangement joins TRBV28 to TRBJ2-3; TRBD1 matches at 9 bases. CDR3 length: 17 residues. CDR1 is MDHEN and CDR2 is SYDVKM in the germline V gene. Germline trimming cut 8 bases from V and 1 base from J; bases unmatched to any gene: 13. CDR3: CASGTRDRVYRTDTQYF. CDR3 sequence (DNA): TGTGCCAGCGGCACCCGGGACAGGGTTTACCGCACAGATACGCAGTATTTT. The full variable domain, rest sourced from reference TRBV28 and TRBJ2-3, is DVKVTQSSRYLVKRTGEKVFLECVQDMDHENMFWYRQDPGLGLRLIYFSYDVKMKEKGDIPEGYSVSREKKERFSLILESASTNQTSMYLCASGTRDRVYRTDTQYFGPGTRLTVL.